Below are 30 T cell receptor beta chains sequenced from a single sample in a study of neoadjuvant nivolumab and ipilimumab in lung cancer. The method was immunoSEQ multiplex PCR; TCRdb's version includes in-frame clones alone and lacks a portion of them. The sample lists tens of thousands of clones; 75% to 90% were seen once. The sequencing here drew on peripheral blood, taken before neoadjuvant nivolumab, alone or with ipilimumab. These receptor sequences come from an adult with non-small cell lung cancer.

The rearrangement links TRBV9 to TRBJ1-1; no clear D gene. The CDR3 covers 15 residues. CDR1 and CDR2 from the germline V gene are SGDLS and YYNGEE. V lost 3 bases, J lost 2 bases, and 14 bases lay in between. DNA for the CDR3: TGTGCCAGCAGCGGACCGGGCCAGTTTAACACTGAAGCTTTCTTT. This translates into CASSGPGQFNTEAFF.

Comment on this clone: Other DNA sequences of this sample code for an identical CDR3. This chain connects TRBV10-3 to TRBJ1-2; a weak D match, TRBD1 (5 bases). This CDR3 comprises 13 residues. V lost 0 bases and J 4 bases, leaving 6 bases between the germline ends. CDR1 is ENHRY and CDR2 is SYGVKD in the germline V gene. CDR3 bases: TGTGCCATCAGTGAGTCGGGGGGCTATGGCTACACCTTC. This encodes CAISESGGYGYTF.

This clone was observed a single time. This chain uses TRBV5-4 with TRBJ2-7; 9 bases agree with TRBD1. Germline-derived CDR1 and CDR2 are SGHNT and YYREEE (reference sequence). With 0 bases clipped from V and 3 bases from J, the junction kept 4 bases outside the gene matches. The CDR3 is 15 residues long. CDR3 DNA sequence: TGTGCCAGCAGCTTGGGGAGGACAGGGGTCTACGAGCAGTACTTC. It specifies CASSLGRTGVYEQYF.

This clone showed up just a few times. V and J are TRBV7-8 and TRBJ2-1; a possible D gene is TRBD1 (6 bases). Germline CDR1 reads SGHVS; CDR2 reads FQNEAQ. The CDR3 has 13 amino acids. The V gene lost 5 bases and the J gene lost 6 bases, with 11 bases spanning the gap. This chain's CDR3 is CASSPDRRNEQFF. The CDR3 DNA follows: TGTGCCAGCAGCCCTGACAGGCGCAATGAGCAGTTCTTC.

This sequence joins TRBV4-1 and TRBJ2-5, with D perhaps matching TRBD1 (6 bases). The CDR3 covers 15 residues. The ends were cut back, 4 bases at V and 5 bases at J, with 17 bases in the middle. The germline V gene has CDR1 MGHRA and CDR2 YSYEKL. In DNA form, the CDR3 reads TGCGCCAGCAGCCGGATACCTGGGGGCGGGGAGACCCAGTACTTC. This encodes CASSRIPGGGETQYF.

V and J are TRBV5-8 and TRBJ2-1, with 9 bases fitting TRBD2. J was trimmed by 7 bases and V by 3 bases; bases with no gene match: 11. This CDR3 has 16 amino acids. From germline, CDR1 is SGHTS and CDR2 YDEGEE. CDR3 DNA: TGTGCCAGCAGCTGGGAAGCGGGGGGCCGGGTTAATGAGCAGTTCTTC. It codes for CASSWEAGGRVNEQFF. Together with reference TRBV5-8 and TRBJ2-1, the CDR3 gives the full variable domain: EAGVTQSPTHLIKTRGQQATLRCSPISGHTSVYWYQQALGLGLQFLLWYDEGEERNRGNFPPRFSGRQFPNYSSELNVNALELEDSALYLCASSWEAGGRVNEQFFGPGTRLTVL.

This chain uses TRBV4-3 with TRBJ1-2, with a weak D call TRBD1 (6 bases). CDR3 length: 14 residues. The germline gives CDR1 LGHNA, CDR2 YSLEER. Trimming left V 0 bases short and J 3 bases short, with 8 bases between. Written as DNA, the CDR3 is TGCGCCAGCAGCCAAGATCGGACAGACTATGGCTACACCTTC. This gives the protein CASSQDRTDYGYTF.

The rearrangement uses TRBV6-5 and TRBJ1-1; no clear D gene. CDR1 and CDR2 from the germline V gene are MNHEY and SVGAGI. This CDR3 is 14 amino acids long. The V and J ends lost 0 bases and 1 base respectively, with 6 bases between them. CDR3: CASSYSMRNTEAFF. CDR3 nucleotides: TGTGCCAGCAGTTACTCGATGAGGAACACTGAAGCTTTCTTT.

The chain carries TRBV7-8 and TRBJ1-5; D is ambiguous. The CDR3 is made up of 18 amino acids. With 2 bases removed from V and 4 bases from J, the gap between germline ends came to 21 bases. In germline, CDR1 is SGHVS, CDR2 FQNEAQ. CDR3 coding DNA: TGTGCCAGCAGCTTAAAGCGGAGAGAACAGACTGTTAATCAGCCCCAGCATTTT. Encoded protein: CASSLKRREQTVNQPQHF.

The rearrangement links TRBV6-5 to TRBJ1-2; D is possibly TRBD1 (6 bases). V lost 3 bases, J lost 4 bases, and 15 bases lay in between. Germline V gene data show CDR1 as MNHEY and CDR2 as SVGAGI. The length of the CDR3 is 15 residues. The CDR3 nucleotides are TGTGCCAGCAGTTATGGGGGGGCGCAAGGCTATGGCTACACCTTC. Translating it yields CASSYGGAQGYGYTF.

J is TRBJ1-4 and V is TRBV5-5; D unclear. Germline assignment: CDR1 SGHKS and CDR2 YYEKEE (reference sequence). V dropped 3 bases and J dropped 8 bases, with 17 bases sitting between them. CDR3 length: 15 amino acids. The CDR3 loop is CASSWRWSPEEKLFF. In DNA, the CDR3 is TGTGCCAGCAGCTGGAGATGGAGCCCTGAGGAAAAACTGTTTTTT. Based on the CDR3 plus reference TRBV5-5 and TRBJ1-4, the full variable domain is DAGVTQSPTHLIKTRGQQVTLRCSPISGHKSVSWYQQVLGQGPQFIFQYYEKEERGRGNFPDRFSARQFPNYSSELNVNALLLGDSALYLCASSWRWSPEEKLFFGSGTQLSVL.

V gene TRBV5-1 combines with J gene TRBJ2-5; D unclear. The CDR3 is 13 amino acids. The V gene lost 3 bases and the J gene lost 5 bases, with 11 bases spanning the gap. Germline CDR1 and CDR2: SGHRS and YFSETQ. CDR3 DNA sequence: TGCGCCAGCAGCTACCCGAACGGGGAGACCCAGTACTTC. Its protein product is CASSYPNGETQYF.

This chain joins TRBV5-1 and TRBJ2-5; TRBD2 is a possible D gene (5 bases). This CDR3 has 13 residues. Germline assignment: CDR1 SGHRS and CDR2 YFSETQ. Deletions cut 7 bases from V and 4 bases from J, with 14 bases between. CDR3 in DNA: TGCGCCAGCGTCCGTACCGGAGGAGAGACCCAGTACTTC. It encodes CASVRTGGETQYF.

The V and J genes are TRBV7-8 and TRBJ1-5; the D is unclear. Germline V gene sequence: CDR1 SGHVS, CDR2 FQNEAQ. This CDR3 contains 16 residues. V shed 5 bases and J shed 0 bases, with 14 bases lying between them. CDR3 coding DNA: TGTGCCAGCAGCCCGTTTCGCTTCGGTAGCAATCAGCCCCAGCATTTT. Translation: CASSPFRFGSNQPQHF.

J is TRBJ2-5 and V is TRBV2; D gene uncertain. The V gene's germline CDR1 is SNHLY and CDR2 FYNNEI. V was trimmed by 2 bases and J by 5 bases, leaving 9 bases between them. The CDR3 runs to 13 residues. This CDR3 is CASSESPPETQYF. The CDR3 nucleotides read TGTGCCAGCAGTGAAAGTCCCCCGGAGACCCAGTACTTC.

J is TRBJ2-3 and V is TRBV4-1; a weak D match, TRBD2 (6 bases). The CDR3 covers 17 residues. CDR1 and CDR2 from the germline V gene are MGHRA and YSYEKL. V gave up 0 bases and J gave up 0 bases, with 13 bases separating them. This CDR3 reads CASSQEGTSSSTDTQYF. DNA of the CDR3: TGCGCCAGCAGCCAAGAAGGTACTAGCAGTAGCACAGATACGCAGTATTTT.

The rearrangement uses TRBV5-5 and TRBJ2-7; D call uncertain. Trimming stripped 3 bases from V and 1 base from J, with 11 bases between. CDR3 length: 14 amino acids. Germline V gives CDR1 SGHKS, CDR2 YYEKEE (reference sequence). The chain's CDR3 is CASSSLQRSYEQYF. The CDR3 bases are TGTGCCAGCAGCTCCCTACAGAGGTCCTACGAGCAGTACTTC. The full variable domain, in which reference TRBV5-5 and TRBJ2-7 provide the parts outside the CDR3, is DAGVTQSPTHLIKTRGQQVTLRCSPISGHKSVSWYQQVLGQGPQFIFQYYEKEERGRGNFPDRFSARQFPNYSSELNVNALLLGDSALYLCASSSLQRSYEQYFGPGTRLTVT.

This clone was detected a few times. This rearrangement joins TRBV29-1 to TRBJ1-1; D gene unclear. Trimming removed 4 bases from V and 5 bases from J, with 11 bases in between. CDR3 size: 12 residues. The germline V gene encodes CDR1 SQVTM and CDR2 ANQGSEA. The CDR3 is CSVARGFTEAFF. The CDR3 coding sequence is TGCAGCGTTGCCCGGGGTTTTACTGAAGCTTTCTTT.

This rearrangement joins TRBV6-1 to TRBJ2-3; 7 bases are shared with TRBD1. The CDR3 covers 14 residues. Germline CDR1 is MNHNS and CDR2 is SASEGT. The ends lost 4 bases at V and 5 bases at J; junction bases unmatched: 6. In DNA, the CDR3 is TGTGCCAGCAGTGGACAGGGCCGCGTAGATACGCAGTATTTT. Amino acid sequence: CASSGQGRVDTQYF.

This clone was seen a few times. The chain employs TRBV5-4 and TRBJ2-1; D might be TRBD2 (5 bases). V dropped 7 bases and J dropped 0 bases, with 8 bases sitting between them. Germline V gives CDR1 SGHNT, CDR2 YYREEE (reference sequence). This CDR3 region has 13 residues. In DNA form, the CDR3 reads TGTGCCAGCCACGGAGGCTCCTACAATGAGCAGTTCTTC. This encodes CASHGGSYNEQFF.

The rearrangement links TRBV6-4 to TRBJ1-2; maybe TRBD1 (6 bases). Germline CDR1 MRHNA, CDR2 SNTAGT. The V gene lost 0 bases and the J gene lost 4 bases, with 12 bases spanning the gap. This CDR3 region has 15 residues. This CDR3 reads CASSDSTGQPYGYTF. The CDR3 DNA follows: TGTGCCAGCAGTGACTCGACGGGACAACCCTATGGCTACACCTTC.

CDR3 in amino acids: CASRTGSHSYEQYF. The CDR3 nucleotides are TGTGCCAGCAGAACAGGGAGCCACTCCTACGAGCAGTACTTC. V gene TRBV6-7 combines with J gene TRBJ2-7, with a weak D call TRBD1 (6 bases). TRBV6-7 is identified as an open reading frame with a role that is uncertain. The CDR3 is 14 residues long. V shed 6 bases and J shed 0 bases, with 12 bases lying between them.

V gene TRBV9 combines with J gene TRBJ2-7; a weak D match, TRBD2 (6 bases). The length of the CDR3 is 15 residues. V shed 0 bases and J shed 2 bases, with 12 bases lying between them. Germline CDR1 and CDR2: SGDLS and YYNGEE. CDR3 nucleotide sequence: TGTGCCAGCAGCGTAGAAGGAGGGGCGACCTACGAGCAGTACTTC. It encodes CASSVEGGATYEQYF.

CDR3 in amino acids: CASSLAHLGPGYTF. Here the CDR3 DNA reads TGTGCCAGCAGCTTAGCCCACCTTGGGCCAGGCTACACCTTC. The V gene is TRBV7-9, the J gene TRBJ1-2; D is uncertain. The germline V and J ends were trimmed by 0 bases and 8 bases, with 13 bases remaining between them. From germline, CDR1 is SEHNR and CDR2 FQNEAQ (reference sequence). The CDR3 extends over 14 amino acids. Full variable domain (missing parts from reference TRBV7-9 and TRBJ1-2): DTGVSQNPRHKITKRGQNVTFRCDPISEHNRLYWYRQTLGQGPEFLTYFQNEAQLEKSRLLSDRFSAERPKGSFSTLEIQRTEQGDSAMYLCASSLAHLGPGYTFGSGTRLTVV.

The chain has TRBV5-1 and TRBJ1-6, with D tentatively TRBD1 (5 bases). Between the trimmed V and J ends, which lost 4 bases and 9 bases, there was a span of 17 bases. Germline V gives CDR1 SGHRS, CDR2 YFSETQ. This CDR3 is built from 15 residues. As DNA, the CDR3 is TGCGCCAGCAGCCCCGGGGCACTTAGGAGTTCACCCCTCCACTTT. This translates into CASSPGALRSSPLHF.

This chain connects TRBV6-4 to TRBJ2-7; tentatively, D is TRBD1 or TRBD2 (5 bases each). The CDR3 has 13 amino acids. V gave up 8 bases and J gave up 4 bases, with 15 bases separating them. Germline V lookup: CDR1 MRHNA, CDR2 SNTAGT. Written as DNA, the CDR3 is TGTGCCAGCCATACCGGGGCAAATTACGAGCAGTACTTC. The encoded protein is CASHTGANYEQYF.

The chain combines TRBV6-4 with TRBJ1-6; 8 nucleotides agree with TRBD1. The CDR3 runs to 15 residues. Trimming cost V 5 bases and J 7 bases; bases outside gene matches: 7. CDR1 and CDR2 from the germline V gene are MRHNA and SNTAGT. This chain's CDR3 is CASSPTGASNSPLHF. The CDR3 region has the DNA TGTGCCAGCAGTCCGACAGGGGCCTCCAATTCACCCCTCCACTTT.

This clone was detected once. The V call is TRBV5-4, the J call TRBJ2-1; 10 bases are a match to TRBD2. This CDR3 contains 16 residues. Germline V gives CDR1 SGHNT, CDR2 YYREEE (reference sequence). The J segment lost 6 bases and the V segment lost 0 bases, leaving 6 bases of the junction unmatched. The CDR3 region has the DNA TGTGCCAGCAGCTTGGGACTAGCGGGCTATTTCAATGAGCAGTTCTTC. Translation: CASSLGLAGYFNEQFF.

This clone occurred once. The chain couples TRBV28 to TRBJ2-1; the match to TRBD2 covers 13 bases. With 6 bases clipped from V and 9 bases from J, the junction kept 5 bases outside the gene matches. CDR3 length: 14 amino acids. Germline V CDR1 and CDR2: MDHEN, SYDVKM. The CDR3 reads CASRTSGGAGEQFF. In nucleotides, the CDR3 is TGTGCCAGCAGAACTAGCGGGGGGGCAGGTGAGCAGTTCTTC.

The gene calls are TRBV7-9 and TRBJ1-1; D gene unclear. Deletions cut 0 bases from V and 2 bases from J, with 7 bases between. The CDR3 is 14 amino acids. Germline CDR1 and CDR2: SEHNR and FQNEAQ (reference sequence). CDR3 sequence: CASSLALGNTEAFF. DNA of the CDR3: TGTGCCAGCAGCTTAGCGCTGGGTAACACTGAAGCTTTCTTT.